This T cell receptor beta chain was sequenced during a study of early T cells in non-severe SARS-CoV-2 infection. This clonotype was observed many times. TCRdb redid the calling of the 5' RACE reads with MiXCR, one entry per CDR3 protein. The sample consists of tens of thousands of distinct CDR3 sequences, about 9.1% of them appearing once. The CDR3 totals 12 residues. With 4 bases removed from V and 5 bases from J, the gap between germline ends came to 10 bases. Germline V gene sequence: CDR1 GTSNPN, CDR2 SVGIG (reference sequence). The sample comprised whole blood. This clonotype was sampled from an adult who was a healthcare worker with PCR-confirmed SARS-CoV-2 infection or an uninfected control (not recorded which). This chain uses TRBV30 with TRBJ2-3; perhaps TRBD1 as D (6 bases). CDR3 DNA: TGTGCCTGGAATGGGGGCGAAGATACGCAGTATTTT. Translation: CAWNGGEDTQYF.